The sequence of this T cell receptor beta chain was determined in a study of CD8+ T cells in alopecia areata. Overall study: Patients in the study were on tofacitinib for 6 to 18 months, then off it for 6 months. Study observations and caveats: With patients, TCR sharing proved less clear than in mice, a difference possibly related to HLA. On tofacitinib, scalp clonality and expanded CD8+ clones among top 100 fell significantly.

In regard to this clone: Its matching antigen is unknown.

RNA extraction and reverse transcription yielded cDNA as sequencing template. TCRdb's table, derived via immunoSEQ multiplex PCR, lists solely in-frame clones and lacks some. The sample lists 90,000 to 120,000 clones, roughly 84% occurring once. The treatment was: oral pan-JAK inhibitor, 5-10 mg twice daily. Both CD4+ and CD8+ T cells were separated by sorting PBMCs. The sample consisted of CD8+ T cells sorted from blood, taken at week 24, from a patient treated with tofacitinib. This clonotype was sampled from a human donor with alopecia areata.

The CDR3: CASSRLAGTDTQYF. CDR3 nucleotides: TGTGCCAGCAGCCGACTAGCGGGAACAGATACGCAGTATTTT. This sequence joins TRBV4-2 and TRBJ2-3, with TRBD2 matching 11 bases. The CDR3 contains 14 residues. V was clipped by 4 bases and J by 3 bases; unmatched bases: 0. Germline values: CDR1 LGHNA, CDR2 YNFKEQ.